This T cell receptor beta chain was sequenced for a study of cytomegalovirus exposure and HLA in healthy donors. PCR primers comprised 60 Vbeta and 13 Jbeta primers. Data came from immunoSEQ multiplex PCR; TCRdb stores just in-frame clones and leaves some out. The sample contains roughly 150,000 clones, 82% of which appear only once. The CDR3 extends over 14 amino acids. Germline CDR1 SGHKS, CDR2 YYEKEE (reference sequence). V was clipped by 4 bases and J by 2 bases, with 9 bases between them. The V and J genes are TRBV5-5 and TRBJ1-4, with a tentative D call TRBD1 (5 bases). The sequence derives from a male donor in good health and CMV-seropositive. Sequenced material: PBMCs. For the CDR3, the DNA is TGTGCCAGCAGCCAAGCAGGGACTAATGAAAAACTGTTTTTT. Encoded protein: CASSQAGTNEKLFF.